Detailed here is one T cell receptor (beta chain). This entry comes from a study of blood T cell repertoires in COVID-19. About the research overall: Material from acute and convalescent COVID-19 was sourced from the United States, Italy and Spain. Sample material is recorded as cDNA or gDNA derived from T cells, B-cell-depleted T cells, or PBMCs.

V gave up 6 bases and J gave up 1 base; unmatched junction bases: 7. Germline values: CDR1 LNHDA, CDR2 SQIVND (reference sequence). This CDR3 has 16 amino acids. Authors' analysis steps: Researchers report that nucleated cell counts were estimated from reference gene primer amplification. Sequencing was performed with immunoSEQ multiplex PCR; in TCRdb, only in-frame clones are kept and a portion is missing. From that table come the V and J calls and clone size; the DNA was used to work out D and trimming. The sample contains 110,000 to 150,000 clones, 70% to 85% of which appear only once. The chain recombines TRBV19 with TRBJ1-1, with 11 bases identical to TRBD1. The sample taken for sequencing was peripheral blood. The sequence was obtained from a woman older than 75 in a cohort sampled during active or convalescent COVID-19. CDR3 sequence: CASRPGTGGGNTEAFF. CDR3 sequence (DNA): TGTGCCAGTAGGCCCGGGACAGGGGGAGGGAACACTGAAGCTTTCTTT.